This T cell receptor (beta chain) derives from a study of T cell responses to AZD1222 COVID-19 vaccine. Comment on this clone: Its antigen is not known.

The table came from immunoSEQ multiplex PCR; TCRdb's copy has only in-frame clones and leaves some out. The top ten clones hold less than 6.5% of a sample with 55,000 to 90,000 clones, around four fifths of them seen once. Study-level results: Without day 14 samples, only post-peak T cell repertoires were studied. Females made up more of the donors, who were largely white British, and clonal diversity may have come out too low.

Trimming cost V 4 bases and J 1 base, with 14 bases left between them. Looked up from germline, CDR1 is SEHNR and CDR2 is FQNEAQ (reference sequence). The CDR3 contains 17 residues. The chain links TRBV7-9 to TRBJ1-6; perhaps TRBD1 as D (6 bases). The specimen was peripheral blood, collected on day 0 of AZD1222 vaccination. The source of this sequence is an adult in good health. The CDR3 spells CASSSTQGGSYNSPLHF. CDR3 in DNA: TGTGCCAGCAGCTCAACACAGGGTGGGTCCTATAATTCACCCCTCCACTTT.